The clone carrying this TCR beta chain appeared once. Combining a sample-barcoded 5' primer with a J-beta primer mix, a second PCR ran for about 7 to 11 cycles. Each CDR3 protein is one row after TCRdb ran MiXCR on the 5' RACE reads. The sample lists some 900,000 distinct CDR3 sequences; approximately 49% were seen once. The data originate from a study of blood T cells in healthy people across ages. The V end lost 1 base, the J end lost 3 bases, and 9 bases lay between the germline ends. The CDR3 spans 13 residues. Per germline, CDR1 DFQATT and CDR2 SNEGSKA (reference sequence). Sequences were obtained from blood. This TCR derives from a man in his thirties or forties in good health. The rearrangement links TRBV20-1 to TRBJ1-1; D gene uncertain. The CDR3 loop reads CSARVVEYTEAFF. DNA for the CDR3: TGCAGTGCTAGAGTAGTAGAGTACACTGAAGCTTTCTTT.